The 20 T cell receptor beta chains given below trace back to one sample, sequenced in a study. Each CDR3 protein gets one entry after TCRdb re-called the 5' RACE reads with MiXCR. The top ten hold about 2.3% of the sample, which has about 61,000 distinct CDR3 sequences, around 30% seen once. The sequenced sample was tumor-infiltrating naive CD4+ T cells sorted from the breast tumor. The subset is: naive CD4+ T cells, CD4+CD45RA+CD25-. Source of these receptors: a female donor with breast cancer.

At least ten counts were recorded for this clonotype. The chain couples TRBV5-6 to TRBJ2-7; TRBD2 is a possible D gene (6 bases). Trimming shortened V by 7 bases and J by 0 bases, and 11 bases separated the two germline ends. The CDR3 is 13 residues long. Germline V gives CDR1 SGHDT, CDR2 YYEEEE. The CDR3 nucleotides are TGTGCCAGCGGCAGCGGGCACTCCTACGAGCAGTACTTC. Protein: CASGSGHSYEQYF. Based on the CDR3 plus reference TRBV5-6 and TRBJ2-7, the full variable domain is DAGVTQSPTHLIKTRGQQVTLRCSPKSGHDTVSWYQQALGQGPQFIFQYYEEEERQRGNFPDRFSGHQFPNYSSELNVNALLLGDSALYLCASGSGHSYEQYFGPGTRLTVT.

The chain has TRBV29-1 and TRBJ1-1, with D maybe TRBD1 (6 bases). The CDR3 totals 14 residues. With 8 bases removed from V and 0 bases from J, the gap between germline ends came to 16 bases. Germline V gives CDR1 SQVTM, CDR2 ANQGSEA. CDR3 bases: TGCAGCAACTCCTTAAACAGGGTGAACACTGAAGCTTTCTTT. This codes for CSNSLNRVNTEAFF.

DNA of the CDR3: TGTGCCAGCAGTGTAGAACAGCTCTATGGCTACACCTTC. Translating it yields CASSVEQLYGYTF. The chain joins TRBV6-1 to TRBJ1-2; D is ambiguous. Deletions cut 4 bases from V and 4 bases from J, with 10 bases between. The CDR3 sequence is 13 residues long. Germline CDR1 MNHNS, CDR2 SASEGT.

The chain joins TRBV13 to TRBJ2-1; 7 bases map to TRBD2. Per germline, CDR1 PRHDT and CDR2 FYEKMQ (reference sequence). The J segment lost 3 bases and the V segment lost 5 bases, leaving 7 bases of the junction unmatched. The CDR3 sequence is 15 residues long. The CDR3 reads CASSLGGSNYNEQFF. CDR3 DNA: TGTGCCAGCAGCCTGGGGGGGTCTAACTACAATGAGCAGTTCTTC.

Notes on this clonotype: A much larger clone differs by one base, so this may be a read error. In DNA, the CDR3 is TGTGCCAGCACCCCGGACAGTGAAAAGACCCAGTACTTC. As protein: CASTPDSEKTQYF. V and J are TRBV6-5 and TRBJ2-5; the D gene is possibly TRBD1 (6 bases). Trimming pared 7 bases from V and 6 bases from J, leaving 15 bases between. Per germline, CDR1 MNHEY and CDR2 SVGAGI. There are 13 residues in the CDR3.

The chain employs TRBV9 and TRBJ2-2; no clear D gene. CDR3 size: 13 residues. The V gene lost 0 bases and the J gene lost 6 bases, with 6 bases spanning the gap. The germline V gene encodes CDR1 SGDLS and CDR2 YYNGEE. CDR3 sequence (DNA): TGTGCCAGCAGCGTAGATGGGTCCGGGGAGCTGTTTTTT. This sequence encodes CASSVDGSGELFF.

This clonotype was seen a handful of times. The chain employs TRBV29-1 and TRBJ2-7, with a tentative D call TRBD1 (7 bases). Germline CDR1 reads SQVTM; CDR2 reads ANQGSEA. The CDR3 runs to 13 residues. Trimming removed 7 bases from V and 4 bases from J, with 17 bases in between. Here the CDR3 reads CSASEGARYEQYF. As DNA, the CDR3 is TGCAGCGCCTCGGAGGGGGCCAGGTACGAGCAGTACTTC.

V is TRBV29-1 and J is TRBJ1-2; 10 bases are a match to TRBD1. The CDR3 spans 15 residues. V was clipped by 4 bases and J by 0 bases; unmatched bases: 5. The V gene's germline CDR1 is SQVTM and CDR2 ANQGSEA. The CDR3 protein is CSVGQGAGSNYGYTF. The CDR3 DNA reads as TGCAGCGTTGGACAGGGGGCCGGCTCTAACTATGGCTACACCTTC.

The chain is built from TRBV29-1 and TRBJ1-2; D remains unclear. V dropped 3 bases and J dropped 2 bases, with 10 bases sitting between them. The CDR3 sequence is 13 residues long. The germline gives CDR1 SQVTM, CDR2 ANQGSEA. CDR3 residues: CSVDEGLNYGYTF. The CDR3 nucleotides read TGCAGCGTTGACGAGGGTTTAAACTATGGCTACACCTTC.

V gene TRBV11-1 combines with J gene TRBJ2-3; tentatively, D is TRBD2 (7 bases). Germline lookup yields CDR1 SGHAT and CDR2 FQDESV (reference sequence). This CDR3 region has 14 residues. Trimming removed 4 bases from V and 1 base from J, with 9 bases in between. CDR3: CASSYGGRTDTQYF. For the CDR3, the DNA is TGTGCCAGCAGCTACGGGGGGCGCACAGATACGCAGTATTTT.

This sequence joins TRBV12-3 or TRBV12-4 and TRBJ1-1, with D perhaps TRBD1 (6 bases). V lost 5 bases and J 9 bases, leaving 13 bases between the germline ends. This CDR3 has 12 amino acids. The CDR3 region is CASSPPGTKAFF. Written as DNA, the CDR3 is TGTGCCAGCAGTCCCCCCGGGACAAAAGCTTTCTTT.

The gene calls are TRBV6-2 or TRBV6-3 and TRBJ1-1; 9 bases match TRBD1. Germline V gene sequence: CDR1 MNHEY, CDR2 SVGEGT. J was trimmed by 7 bases and V by 6 bases; bases with no gene match: 9. CDR3 length: 14 amino acids. The DNA of the CDR3 is TGTGCCAGCAGCCGAACAGGGGGCCTTAATGAAGCTTTCTTT. Translation gives CASSRTGGLNEAFF.

This clonotype occurred a few times. The CDR3 bases are TGTGCCAGCAGTGAAGGGACTCCCGTCAATGAGCAGTTCTTC. Encoded protein: CASSEGTPVNEQFF. The chain links TRBV2 to TRBJ2-1; a possible D gene is TRBD2 (5 bases). In germline, CDR1 is SNHLY, CDR2 FYNNEI. This CDR3 has 14 amino acids. The V end was cut by 1 base, the J end by 6 bases, with 10 bases between. The entire variable domain, with the rest obtained from reference TRBV2 and TRBJ2-1, is as follows: EPEVTQTPSHQVTQMGQEVILRCVPISNHLYFYWYRQILGQKVEFLVSFYNNEISEKSEIFDDQFSVERPDGSNFTLKIRSTKLEDSAMYFCASSEGTPVNEQFFGPGTRLTVL.

This chain uses TRBV11-2 with TRBJ2-5, with D possibly matching TRBD1 (6 bases). This CDR3 region has 14 residues. The germline gives CDR1 SGHAT, CDR2 FQNNGV. Trimming cost V 4 bases and J 1 base, with 10 bases left between them. The CDR3 sequence is CASSSAGAQETQYF. In nucleotides, the CDR3 is TGTGCCAGCAGCTCCGCAGGGGCCCAAGAGACCCAGTACTTC.

This clonotype was recorded a few times. The gene calls are TRBV21-1 and TRBJ2-4. TRBV21-1 is a pseudogene. The CDR3 is 12 amino acids. DNA of the CDR3: TGTGCCAGCAGCAAAGCTTACAACTTTTTGTACTTC. The encoded protein is CASSKAYNFLYF.

This clonotype was detected only once. A single base separates this from a much larger clone, so it may be a read error. V gene TRBV5-1 combines with J gene TRBJ1-1; tentatively, D is TRBD1 (6 bases). CDR3 size: 13 residues. V was clipped by 3 bases and J by 4 bases, with 10 bases between them. Germline V CDR1 and CDR2: SGHRS, YFSETQ. The CDR3 sequence: CASSSAQGTEAFF. DNA for the CDR3: TGCGCCAGCAGCTCGGCACAGGGCACTGAAGCTTTCTTT.

V gene TRBV7-3 combines with J gene TRBJ2-6, with 7 bases identical to TRBD1. The CDR3 spans 22 residues. CDR1 is SGHTA and CDR2 is FQGTGA in the germline V gene. With 3 bases clipped from V and 0 bases from J, the junction kept 20 bases outside the gene matches. CDR3 region: CASSFQPLLQGRQGSGANVLTF. The CDR3 region has the DNA TGTGCCAGCAGCTTCCAACCGCTCCTACAGGGGCGCCAGGGCTCTGGGGCCAACGTCCTGACTTTC.

The chain has TRBV20-1 and TRBJ2-1; D may be TRBD1 (6 bases). The V end lost 2 bases, the J end lost 3 bases, and 20 bases lay between the germline ends. This CDR3 is 17 amino acids long. Per the germline V gene, CDR1 is DFQATT and CDR2 is SNEGSKA (reference sequence). CDR3: CSARSALRDILYNEQFF. The CDR3 DNA is TGCAGTGCTAGAAGTGCCCTAAGGGACATCCTCTACAATGAGCAGTTCTTC.

This sequence joins TRBV7-2 and TRBJ2-3, with D possibly matching TRBD2 (6 bases). The germline V gene encodes CDR1 SGHTA and CDR2 FQGNSA. Trimming took 4 bases from V and 7 from J, leaving 12 bases between them. This CDR3 region has 13 residues. The CDR3 loop reads CASSWEEKNTQYF. Written as DNA, the CDR3 is TGTGCCAGCAGCTGGGAGGAAAAAAATACGCAGTATTTT. The variable domain in full, completed from reference TRBV7-2 and TRBJ2-3, reads GAGVSQSPSNKVTEKGKDVELRCDPISGHTALYWYRQSLGQGLEFLIYFQGNSAPDKSGLPSDRFSAERTGGSVSTLTIQRTQQEDSAVYLCASSWEEKNTQYFGPGTRLTVL.

CDR3 nucleotides: TGCAGTGCCATGGGACAGGGAGAGACCCAGTACTTC. This codes for CSAMGQGETQYF. This rearrangement joins TRBV20-1 to TRBJ2-5, with 9 nucleotides matching TRBD1. Germline-derived CDR1 and CDR2 are DFQATT and SNEGSKA (reference sequence). The CDR3 totals 12 residues. V lost 6 bases and J lost 4; bases outside the gene matches: 3.